This T cell receptor beta chain emerged from a study of shared clonotypes between healthy human individuals (dated by TCRdb to 2019 to 2021). Study-wide context: The cohort included three men and two women between 18 and 49 years of age. Per donor, three plates each were used for CD4 naive and CD4 memory, two for CD8 naive, and one for CD8 memory. To estimate repertoire size and how much clonotype sharing occurs between individuals, the study deeply sequenced the blood TCR repertoires of a handful of healthy adults. To increase sequencing depth and limit assay-specific biases, different laboratories used diverse techniques to prepare libraries and sequence TCR repertoires. Per donor, leukapheresis produced somewhere between about 0.9 and 9 billion PBMCs.

CD8 naive samples were CD45RO-negative cells positively selected for CCR7, giving a CD45RA+CCR7+ population that excluded TemRA cells. Healthy HIV-negative adults with no recently reported acute infections or vaccinations were included as donors. Every donor was a Caucasian adult residing in Nashville, Tennessee, USA. Blood was obtained by leukapheresis, after which PBMCs were separated by Ficoll-Histopaque density gradient centrifugation and cryopreserved in liquid nitrogen vapor phase. Analytical flow cytometry was used to check the purity and quantity of every magnetically sorted T cell population. Genomic DNA was isolated from every sorted fraction and measured by UV absorbance on a Nanodrop 2000c. Using the deep immunoSEQ assay, TCR CDR3 regions were amplified from genomic DNA by multiplex PCR. For each cell subset, the extracted genomic DNA was distributed evenly across all wells of several immunoSEQ 96-well plates, and each plate served as one replicate. For sorted subsets, each replicate PCR was loaded with 200 to 250 ng genomic DNA, equivalent to about 33,000 T cell genomes. The purified libraries were quantified using a Qubit 3.0 fluorometer, sized with a Bioanalyzer 2100, and then quantified again using the KAPA Library Quantification kit. Every immunoSEQ 96-well plate was sequenced on a dedicated single-read 150-cycle Illumina NextSeq 550 flow cell. On the authors' methods: Because only junctional sequences without quality scores were contained in the immunoSEQ output, filtering matching that applied to full-length reads could not be performed. Sequences were annotated with PyIR, a Python wrapper for IgBLAST v1.9, using IMGT germline references to assign V/J genes and CDR3. Reads with weak V/J assignments (E-value above 1e-6), missing CDR3, stop codons, out-of-frame junctions, or ambiguous translated residues were removed. V3J clonotypes were defined as sequences sharing the same inferred V gene, J gene, and CDR3 amino acid sequence. To compute the percentage overlap between repertoires, the number of shared unique clonotypes was divided by the size of the smaller repertoire. Richness of each repertoire was evaluated using RTK rarefaction, the Chao1 estimator, and Recon v2.1 estimates of unobserved clonotypes. OLGA was used to compute generation probabilities for all TCRbeta clonotypes that the gDNA method yielded from a handful of donors. The source is immuneACCESS, and TCRdb retained only in-frame sequences with V and J called. Part of the clones is not carried over; for the studies checked, unresolved V genes explain less than half of this, and the remainder is unexplained. V, J and clone size were drawn from that table, and D and trimming were deduced from the DNA. Present in this sample are around 600,000 clones, approximately 96% of which were seen just once. Over 0.1% of the sample rests with the top ten.

A word on this clone: Its cognate antigen has yet to be identified. Per-nucleotide qualities are absent, and no much larger clonotype sits a single base away.

The paper's findings and limits, for the study overall: Sharing across a few donors was observed for approximately 5% of naive CD4, 3.5% of naive CD8, about 2.5% of memory CD4, and less than 0.45% of memory CD8 clonotypes. Because the study included only a small number of donors, the genetic and exposure-history diversity represented was limited. Sampling was restricted to blood, and TCR repertoires in tissue are likely to differ from TCR repertoires in blood. Naive subsets generally had larger estimated clonotype richness than memory subsets did. Pairwise subsampling led to the expectation that sequencing depth would affect the degree of clonotype sharing among donors. Incomplete sequencing was indicated by rarefaction of sorted-subset datasets, despite the large sequencing depth. Compared with non-shared clonotypes, the clonotypes found in all four sorted-subset donors had higher generation probabilities.

The germline V gene supplies CDR1 MNHEY and CDR2 SVGAGI. The CDR3 measures 12 amino acids from cysteine to phenylalanine. Only the CDR3 region is kept as DNA, spanning 36 bases read in frame from base 1. V and J are truncated by 6 bases and 5 bases respectively, leaving an intervening sequence of 11 bases. The source of this sequence is a woman between 25 and 40 years old in good health. Source material: naive CD8+ T cells sorted from blood. The cell subset or site label, as the study defines it: CD45RA+CCR7+. The chain couples TRBV6-5 to TRBJ2-7; the D segment could be TRBD1, given 6 matching bases. The DNA sequence is TGTGCCAGCAGCCCAGGGACAAACGAGCAGTACTTC. Translated, this is CASSPGTNEQYF.